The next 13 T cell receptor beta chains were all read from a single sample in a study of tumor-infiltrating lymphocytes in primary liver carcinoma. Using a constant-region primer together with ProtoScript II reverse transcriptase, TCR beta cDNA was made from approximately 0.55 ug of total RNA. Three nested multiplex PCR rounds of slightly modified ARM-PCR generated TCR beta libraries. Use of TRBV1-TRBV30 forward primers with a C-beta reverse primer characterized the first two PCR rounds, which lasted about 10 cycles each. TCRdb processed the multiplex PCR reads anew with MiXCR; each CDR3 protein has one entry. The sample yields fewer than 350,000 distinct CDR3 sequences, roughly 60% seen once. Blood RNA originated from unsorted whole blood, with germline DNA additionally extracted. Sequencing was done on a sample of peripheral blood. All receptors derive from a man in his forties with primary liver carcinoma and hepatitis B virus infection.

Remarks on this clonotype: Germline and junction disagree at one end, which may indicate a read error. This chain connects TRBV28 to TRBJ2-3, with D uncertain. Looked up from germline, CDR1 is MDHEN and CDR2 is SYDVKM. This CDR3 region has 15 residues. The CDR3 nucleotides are TGTGCCAGCAGTTTAAAAGGGAAGGGAACAGATGCGCAGTATTTT. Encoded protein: CASSLKGKGTDAQYF.

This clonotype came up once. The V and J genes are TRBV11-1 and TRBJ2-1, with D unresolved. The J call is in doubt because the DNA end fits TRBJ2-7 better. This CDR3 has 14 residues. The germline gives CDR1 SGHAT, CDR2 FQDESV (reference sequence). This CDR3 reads CASSVSTGFAEQYF. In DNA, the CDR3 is TGTGCCAGCAGCGTTTCGACCGGCTTCGCCGAGCAGTACTTC.

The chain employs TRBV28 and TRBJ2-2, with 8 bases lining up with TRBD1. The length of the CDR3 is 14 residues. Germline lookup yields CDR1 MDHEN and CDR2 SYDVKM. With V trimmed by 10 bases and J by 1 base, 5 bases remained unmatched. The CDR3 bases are TGTGCCATCGCCGGGACAGGGAACACCGGGGAGCTGTTTTTT. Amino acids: CAIAGTGNTGELFF.

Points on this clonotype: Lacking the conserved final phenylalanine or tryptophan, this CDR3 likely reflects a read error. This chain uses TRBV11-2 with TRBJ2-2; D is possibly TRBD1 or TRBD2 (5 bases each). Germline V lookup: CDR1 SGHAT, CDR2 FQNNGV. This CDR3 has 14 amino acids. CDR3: CVSGKDTYTGELFS. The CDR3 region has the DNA TGTGTCAGCGGAAAGGACACTTACACCGGGGAGCTGTTTTCT.

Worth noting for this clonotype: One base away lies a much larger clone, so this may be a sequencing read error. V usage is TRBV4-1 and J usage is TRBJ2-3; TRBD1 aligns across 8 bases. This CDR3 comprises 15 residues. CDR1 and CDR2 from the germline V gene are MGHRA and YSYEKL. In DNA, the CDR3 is TGCGCCAGCAGCCAGGACAGGGCGGCCCCAGATACGCGGTATTTT. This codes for CASSQDRAAPDTRYF.

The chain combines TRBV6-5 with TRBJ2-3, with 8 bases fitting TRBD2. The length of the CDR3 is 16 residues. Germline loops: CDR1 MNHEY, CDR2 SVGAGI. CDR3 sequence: CTSSYSLAGYTDTQYF. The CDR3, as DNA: TGTACTAGCAGTTACTCTTTAGCGGGGTACACAGATACGCAGTATTTT.

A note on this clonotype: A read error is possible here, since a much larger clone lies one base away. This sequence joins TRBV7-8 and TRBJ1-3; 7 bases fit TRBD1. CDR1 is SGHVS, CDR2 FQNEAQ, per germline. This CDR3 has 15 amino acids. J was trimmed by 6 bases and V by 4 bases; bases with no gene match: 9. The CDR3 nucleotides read TGTGCCAGCAGCTCGCAGTTGAGGGGGCAAAACACCATATATTTT. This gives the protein CASSSQLRGQNTIYF.

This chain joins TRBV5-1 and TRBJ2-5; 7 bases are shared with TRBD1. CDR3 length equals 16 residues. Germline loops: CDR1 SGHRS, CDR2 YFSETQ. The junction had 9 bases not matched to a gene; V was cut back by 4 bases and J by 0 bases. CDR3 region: CASSHGQDAYQETQYF. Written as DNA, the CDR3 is TGCGCCAGCAGCCACGGACAGGACGCGTACCAAGAGACCCAGTACTTC.

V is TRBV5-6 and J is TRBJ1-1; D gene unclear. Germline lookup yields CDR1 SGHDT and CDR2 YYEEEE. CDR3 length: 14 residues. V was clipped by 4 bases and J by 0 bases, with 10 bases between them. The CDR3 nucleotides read TGTGCCAGCAGCCCAGGCGAATTGAACACTGAAGCTTTCTTT. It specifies CASSPGELNTEAFF.

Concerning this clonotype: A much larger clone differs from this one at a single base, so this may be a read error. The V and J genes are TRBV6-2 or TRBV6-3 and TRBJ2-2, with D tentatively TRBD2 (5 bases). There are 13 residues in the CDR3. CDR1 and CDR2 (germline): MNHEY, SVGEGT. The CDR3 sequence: CVSRPPGTGELFF. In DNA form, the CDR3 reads TGTGTCAGCAGGCCCCCGGGGACCGGGGAGCTGTTTTTT.

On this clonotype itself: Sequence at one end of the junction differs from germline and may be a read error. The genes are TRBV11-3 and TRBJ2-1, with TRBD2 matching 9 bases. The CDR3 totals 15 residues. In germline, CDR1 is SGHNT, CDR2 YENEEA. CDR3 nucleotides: TGTGCCAGCAGCTTAAGTAGCGGGAGTTACAATGAGCAACTCTTC. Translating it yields CASSLSSGSYNEQLF.

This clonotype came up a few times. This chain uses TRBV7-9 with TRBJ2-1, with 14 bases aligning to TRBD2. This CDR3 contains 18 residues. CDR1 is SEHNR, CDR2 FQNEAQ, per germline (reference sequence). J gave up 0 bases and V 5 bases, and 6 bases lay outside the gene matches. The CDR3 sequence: CASSPRTSGGSSYNEQFF. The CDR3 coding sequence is TGTGCCAGCAGCCCCCGGACTAGCGGGGGGAGCTCCTACAATGAGCAGTTCTTC.

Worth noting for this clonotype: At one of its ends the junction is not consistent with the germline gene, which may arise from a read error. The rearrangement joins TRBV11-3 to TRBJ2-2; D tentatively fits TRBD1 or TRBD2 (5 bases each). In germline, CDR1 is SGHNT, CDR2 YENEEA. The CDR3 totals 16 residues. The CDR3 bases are TGTGCCAGCAACTTAGGCGCAGGGCTGAACACCGGGGAGCTGTTTTTC. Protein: CASNLGAGLNTGELFF.